Shown below are 18 T cell receptor beta chains from a single sample sequenced in a study of T cell responses to AZD1222 COVID-19 vaccine. Repertoires were generated with immunoSEQ multiplex PCR, while TCRdb's copy carries only in-frame clones and drops some. The sample holds 100,000 to 150,000 clones, around 84% seen once. Sequences were derived from peripheral blood, sampled on day 0 of AZD1222 vaccination. These receptors were collected from an adult in good health.

J is TRBJ1-2 and V is TRBV5-4; D call uncertain. CDR1 is SGHNT, CDR2 YYREEE, per germline (reference sequence). Between the trimmed V and J ends, which lost 5 bases and 4 bases, there was a span of 21 bases. This CDR3 region has 16 residues. This chain's CDR3 is CASRDRLKGLVYGYTF. CDR3 coding DNA: TGTGCCAGCAGAGACCGGTTGAAAGGGCTGGTCTATGGCTACACCTTC.

This rearrangement joins TRBV4-3 to TRBJ2-7; TRBD1 is a possible D gene (6 bases). The CDR3 extends over 15 amino acids. Between the trimmed V and J ends, which lost 1 base and 2 bases, there was a span of 12 bases. The germline gives CDR1 LGHNA, CDR2 YSLEER. CDR3 in amino acids: CASSQGQGGAYEQYF. DNA for the CDR3: TGCGCCAGCAGCCAAGGCCAAGGGGGAGCCTACGAGCAGTACTTC.

Details on this clone: Additional DNA sequences in this sample encode the identical CDR3. The gene calls are TRBV11-3 and TRBJ1-1; D remains unclear. Trimming pared 1 base from V and 1 base from J, leaving 4 bases between. Germline assignment: CDR1 SGHNT and CDR2 YENEEA. The CDR3 is 13 amino acids. CDR3 DNA sequence: TGTGCCAGCAGCTTAGCGACGAACACTGAAGCTTTCTTT. Its protein product is CASSLATNTEAFF.

The rearrangement uses TRBV2 and TRBJ1-2, with TRBD1 matching 7 bases. V gave up 6 bases and J gave up 10 bases; unmatched junction bases: 8. The CDR3 has 12 amino acids. Per the germline V gene, CDR1 is SNHLY and CDR2 is FYNNEI. The CDR3 DNA reads TGTGCCAGCAGGATGACAGGGCTCAACTACACCTTC. Its protein product is CASRMTGLNYTF.

The rearrangement uses TRBV6-5 and TRBJ1-2, with TRBD1 as a possible D gene (5 bases). V shed 11 bases and J shed 2 bases, with 9 bases lying between them. The CDR3 covers 11 residues. Germline V CDR1 and CDR2: MNHEY, SVGAGI. The CDR3, as DNA: TGTGCCGGGGGACGGAACTATGGCTACACCTTC. This encodes CAGGRNYGYTF.

The chain carries TRBV2 and TRBJ2-1, with 7 bases matching TRBD2. V was pared by 4 bases and J by 5 bases, with 5 bases of the junction left unmatched. In germline, CDR1 is SNHLY, CDR2 FYNNEI. The CDR3 contains 14 residues. The CDR3 spells CASSGPGRDNEQFF. The CDR3 DNA reads TGTGCCAGCAGTGGTCCAGGGAGGGACAATGAGCAGTTCTTC. The full variable domain, its missing parts supplied by reference TRBV2 and TRBJ2-1, is EPEVTQTPSHQVTQMGQEVILRCVPISNHLYFYWYRQILGQKVEFLVSFYNNEISEKSEIFDDQFSVERPDGSNFTLKIRSTKLEDSAMYFCASSGPGRDNEQFFGPGTRLTVL.

The chain has TRBV7-6 and TRBJ2-1; 10 bases are a match to TRBD1. The germline CDR1 and CDR2 sequences are SGHVS and FNYEAQ. CDR3 length: 15 residues. The trim removed 3 bases at V and 5 bases at J, leaving 4 bases unmatched. The CDR3 spells CASSLWTGGNNEQFF. CDR3 in DNA: TGTGCCAGCAGCTTGTGGACAGGGGGAAACAATGAGCAGTTCTTC.

The DNA of the CDR3 is TGCGCCAGCAGCTTGGATCTGGTTTTCTCTGGAAACACCATATATTTT. Translating it yields CASSLDLVFSGNTIYF. The rearrangement joins TRBV5-1 to TRBJ1-3; no firm D call. Trimming stripped 0 bases from V and 0 bases from J, with 10 bases between. Germline V gives CDR1 SGHRS, CDR2 YFSETQ. This CDR3 comprises 16 residues.

The rearrangement links TRBV5-1 to TRBJ2-5, with 10 nucleotides matching TRBD1. The CDR3 extends over 15 amino acids. V shed 1 base and J 5 bases; nucleotides not matched to a gene: 5. Per the germline V gene, CDR1 is SGHRS and CDR2 is YFSETQ. The DNA of the CDR3 is TGCGCCAGCAGCTTGATAGGGACAGGGGAGGAGACCCAGTACTTC. Encoded protein: CASSLIGTGEETQYF.

J is TRBJ2-7 and V is TRBV4-2; 7 bases map to TRBD2. With V trimmed by 3 bases and J by 4 bases, 6 bases remained unmatched. The germline V gene has CDR1 LGHNA and CDR2 YNFKEQ. CDR3 length: 14 amino acids. The CDR3 reads CASSQGTKSYEQYF. For the CDR3, the DNA is TGTGCCAGCAGCCAGGGGACTAAATCTTACGAGCAGTACTTC.

The rearrangement uses TRBV4-3 and TRBJ1-5; D ambiguous. V was trimmed by 0 bases and J by 6 bases, leaving 6 bases between them. Germline V CDR1 and CDR2: LGHNA, YSLEER. The CDR3 spans 13 residues. CDR3 residues: CASSQDLGQPQHF. CDR3 bases: TGCGCCAGCAGCCAAGATCTCGGTCAGCCCCAGCATTTT.

This chain links TRBV6-6 with TRBJ1-1, with TRBD1 matching over 8 bases. The trim removed 0 bases at V and 6 bases at J, leaving 6 bases unmatched. Germline V gene lookup returns CDR1 MNHNY and CDR2 SVGAGI (reference sequence). The CDR3 is 15 residues long. The CDR3 here is CASSYSGQGWSEAFF. CDR3 bases: TGTGCCAGCAGTTACTCAGGACAGGGATGGTCTGAAGCTTTCTTT.

The CDR3 nucleotides are TGTGCCAGCAGCACCGGACAGGGTAGGGGTGGCTACACCTTC. Its translation is CASSTGQGRGGYTF. The chain combines TRBV7-2 with TRBJ1-2; TRBD1 matches 8 bases. Germline V CDR1 and CDR2: SGHTA, FQGNSA. The CDR3 is made up of 14 amino acids. Losses at the gene ends were 5 bases for V and 7 bases for J; bases not matched to a gene: 9. Variable domain in full (rest from reference TRBV7-2 and TRBJ1-2): GAGVSQSPSNKVTEKGKDVELRCDPISGHTALYWYRQSLGQGLEFLIYFQGNSAPDKSGLPSDRFSAERTGGSVSTLTIQRTQQEDSAVYLCASSTGQGRGGYTFGSGTRLTVV.

The rearrangement joins TRBV6-5 to TRBJ1-5, with 7 nucleotides matching TRBD1. The CDR3 totals 16 residues. Trimming cost V 0 bases and J 2 bases; bases outside gene matches: 4. CDR1 is MNHEY and CDR2 is SVGAGI in the germline V gene. CDR3 region: CASSYSGGGGNQPQHF. Here the CDR3 DNA reads TGTGCCAGCAGTTACTCGGGAGGGGGCGGCAATCAGCCCCAGCATTTT.

The chain joins TRBV19 to TRBJ1-1, with D unresolved. This CDR3 spans 11 amino acids. V lost 1 base and J lost 8, with 5 bases in between. Germline V gives CDR1 LNHDA, CDR2 SQIVND (reference sequence). CDR3 sequence reads: CASSIGAEAFF. DNA of the CDR3: TGTGCCAGTAGTATAGGGGCAGAAGCTTTCTTT.

This chain connects TRBV9 to TRBJ2-3; 7 nucleotides align to TRBD1. Trimming removed 4 bases from V and 1 base from J; junction bases left unmatched: 6. The germline V gene encodes CDR1 SGDLS and CDR2 YYNGEE. There are 15 residues in the CDR3. Here the CDR3 reads CASSPRQGGTDTQYF. The CDR3 DNA is TGTGCCAGCAGCCCACGACAGGGCGGCACAGATACGCAGTATTTT.

For the CDR3, the DNA is TGTGCCAGTAAGGGCAGGGCGAACACTGAAGCTTTCTTT. Its translation: CASKGRANTEAFF. The chain employs TRBV19 and TRBJ1-1, with D perhaps TRBD1 (5 bases). V was cut by 7 bases and J by 1 base, with 10 bases left in between. This CDR3 has 13 amino acids. The germline V gene encodes CDR1 LNHDA and CDR2 SQIVND (reference sequence).

This chain links TRBV6-2 or TRBV6-3 with TRBJ2-3; 7 bases fit TRBD1. The germline V gene has CDR1 MNHEY and CDR2 SVGEGT. Unmatched junction bases numbered 6, after V lost 0 bases and J lost 3 bases. The CDR3 contains 16 residues. DNA for the CDR3: TGTGCCAGCAGTTACTCGAAACAGGGGAGTACAGATACGCAGTATTTT. This gives the protein CASSYSKQGSTDTQYF.